Given below is one T cell receptor (beta chain) in context. Original processing notes: Cell counts per sample came from amplifying reference gene primers. The assay was immunoSEQ multiplex PCR, and TCRdb's table has in-frame clones only and misses some. V and J calls and clone size are those listed in that table; D and trimming were worked out from the DNA. The repertoire includes roughly 400,000 clones, more than 70% of them detected once, and 1.4% sits in the top ten. Germline V gene lookup returns CDR1 MGHDK and CDR2 SYGVNS. The V gene lost 4 bases and the J gene lost 6 bases, with 7 bases spanning the gap. The CDR3 is made up of 11 amino acids. This sample was included in a study of blood T cell repertoires in COVID-19. The overall study: Samples representing acute and convalescent COVID-19 were sourced from the United States, Italy and Spain.

Cohorts were determined from participant-reported clinical history. The clonotype comes from a woman aged 18-29 years who had been exposed to COVID-19. Input material: PBMCs or T cells enriched from blood (not recorded which). V is TRBV25-1 and J is TRBJ2-7; D unclear. In DNA form, the CDR3 reads TGTGCCAGCAGTGGAGGAGTCGAGCAGTACTTC. Amino acids: CASSGGVEQYF.